The source of this T cell receptor beta chain is a study of PD-1 blockade in mismatch repair-deficient tumors. Looking at the study overall: All were previously treated, progressing patients with some twelve mismatch repair-deficient cancer types. Overall study results and limits: Rapid post-treatment expansion, then contraction, generally preceding radiologic response, marked tumor-resident clones.

For this clone: Antigen unknown.

The germline V gene encodes CDR1 MDHEN and CDR2 SYDVKM. This CDR3 region has 16 residues. J gave up 2 bases and V 4 bases, and 8 bases lay outside the gene matches. Every patient had mismatch repair deficiency by PCR or immunohistochemistry. Three pembrolizumab responders had their TCRs sequenced. Produced via immunoSEQ multiplex PCR; TCRdb's table is partial and in-frame only. The sample lists 30,000 to 40,000 clones; less than 90% were seen once. Sequencing was performed on PBMCs, taken less than 7 weeks after starting pembrolizumab. The chain recombines TRBV28 with TRBJ2-5, with 9 positions matching TRBD2. This clonotype originated in an adult with mismatch repair-deficient cancer. The CDR3 nucleotides read TGTGCCAGCAGTTCCATCATCGCGGGGGGGCAAGAGACCCAGTACTTC. Translating gives CASSSIIAGGQETQYF.